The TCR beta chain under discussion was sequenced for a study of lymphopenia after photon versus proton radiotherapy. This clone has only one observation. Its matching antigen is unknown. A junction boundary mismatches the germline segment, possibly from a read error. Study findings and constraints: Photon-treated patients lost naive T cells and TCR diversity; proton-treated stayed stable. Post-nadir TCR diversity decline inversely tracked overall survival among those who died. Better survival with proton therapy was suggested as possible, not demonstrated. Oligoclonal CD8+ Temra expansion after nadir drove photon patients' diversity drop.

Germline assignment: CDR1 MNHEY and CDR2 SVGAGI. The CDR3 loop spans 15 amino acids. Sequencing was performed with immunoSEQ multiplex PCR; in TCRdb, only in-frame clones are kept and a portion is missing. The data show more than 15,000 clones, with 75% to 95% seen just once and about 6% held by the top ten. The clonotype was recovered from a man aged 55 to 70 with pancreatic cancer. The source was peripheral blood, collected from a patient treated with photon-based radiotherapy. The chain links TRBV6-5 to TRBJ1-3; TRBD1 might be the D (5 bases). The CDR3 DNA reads TGTGCCAGCAGTCGAGGGACGGCGGGGGGAAACACCGTATATTTT. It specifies CASSRGTAGGNTVYF.